The present T cell receptor beta chain was sequenced within a study of T-cell reconstitution after alpha-beta-depleted transplantation in children. Study-wide points: Several hundred expanded graft clones reportedly were the source of alpha-beta T cells about two months after transplant. Once a year had passed after transplant, T-cell counts and diversity came mostly from newly produced T cells.

Preparing the TCRbeta library involved the use of unique molecular identifiers. TCRdb fed the PCR reads into MiXCR, producing one record per CDR3 protein. Among a few hundred thousand distinct CDR3 sequences listed, approximately 23% were seen once. This clonotype was seen many times. Its target is unknown. This specimen was PBMCs, mostly from graft donor cells, taken 180 days after TCRalphabeta/CD19-depleted stem cell transplant. The receptor was isolated from a male patient under 18 who had a stem cell transplant for acute lymphoblastic leukemia, so the T cells may come from the graft donor.

The CDR3 nucleotides are TGCGCCAGCAGCACCGGGACGGAGAACACTGAAGCTTTCTTT. This codes for CASSTGTENTEAFF. The chain links TRBV5-1 to TRBJ1-1, with D possibly matching TRBD1 (5 bases). Per germline, CDR1 SGHRS and CDR2 YFSETQ. V dropped 4 bases and J dropped 1 base, with 11 bases sitting between them. CDR3 size: 14 residues.